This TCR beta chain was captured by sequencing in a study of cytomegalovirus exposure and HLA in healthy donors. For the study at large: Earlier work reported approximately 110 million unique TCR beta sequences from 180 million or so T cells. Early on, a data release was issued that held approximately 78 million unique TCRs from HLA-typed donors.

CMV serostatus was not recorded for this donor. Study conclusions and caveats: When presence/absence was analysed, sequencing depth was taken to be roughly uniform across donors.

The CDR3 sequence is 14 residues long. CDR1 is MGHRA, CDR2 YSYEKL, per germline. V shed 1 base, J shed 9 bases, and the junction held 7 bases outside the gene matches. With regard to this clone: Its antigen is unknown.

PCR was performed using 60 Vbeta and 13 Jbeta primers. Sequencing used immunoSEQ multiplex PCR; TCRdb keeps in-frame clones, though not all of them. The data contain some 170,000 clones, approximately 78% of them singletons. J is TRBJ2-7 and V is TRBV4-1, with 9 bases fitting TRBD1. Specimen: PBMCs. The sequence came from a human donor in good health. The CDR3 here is CASSQGTGVAVQYF. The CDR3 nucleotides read TGCGCCAGCAGCCAAGGGACAGGGGTTGCTGTGCAGTACTTC.